This section outlines one T cell receptor beta chain sequence together with its context. Its antigen is undetermined. The sample comes from a study of OX40 agonist ivuxolimab in advanced cancers. About the research overall: Ivuxolimab, an antibody acting as an agonist of OX40 (CD134), was used to treat patients. The study enrolled dose-escalation patients with hepatocellular carcinoma, melanoma, renal cell or head and neck cancer. Notes on the study in general: Clonal expansion was seen in CD4+ and CD8+ blood T cells by week 6 at 0.1 to 3.0 mg/kg. No determination was made of the antigen specificity of the expanded peripheral T cells.

J gave up 6 bases and V 2 bases, and 6 bases lay outside the gene matches. Germline assignment: CDR1 SGHAT and CDR2 FQNNGV. The CDR3 is 15 residues long. Data came from immunoSEQ multiplex PCR; TCRdb stores just in-frame clones and leaves some out. The table lists about 120,000 clones, 80% to 90% of them singletons, with approximately 0.51% in the top ten. Here the sequenced sample was CD4+ or CD8+ T cells sorted from blood, taken in a trial of the OX40 agonist ivuxolimab. The chain combines TRBV11-2 with TRBJ1-1, with 10 bases identical to TRBD1. The clonotype comes from an adult with an advanced solid tumor such as melanoma, head and neck, liver or kidney cancer. Here the CDR3 reads CASSLRQGAVAEAFF. The CDR3 DNA is TGTGCCAGCAGCTTAAGACAGGGGGCTGTAGCTGAAGCTTTCTTT.